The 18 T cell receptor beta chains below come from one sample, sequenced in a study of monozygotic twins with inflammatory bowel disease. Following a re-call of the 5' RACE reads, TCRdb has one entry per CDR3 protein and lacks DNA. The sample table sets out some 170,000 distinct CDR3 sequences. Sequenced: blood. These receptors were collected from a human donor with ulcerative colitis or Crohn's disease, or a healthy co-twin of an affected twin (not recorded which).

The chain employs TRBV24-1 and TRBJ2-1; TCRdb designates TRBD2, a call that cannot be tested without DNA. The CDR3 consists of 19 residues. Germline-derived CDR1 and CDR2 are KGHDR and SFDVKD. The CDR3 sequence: CATSDPSRGGGRTYNEQFF.

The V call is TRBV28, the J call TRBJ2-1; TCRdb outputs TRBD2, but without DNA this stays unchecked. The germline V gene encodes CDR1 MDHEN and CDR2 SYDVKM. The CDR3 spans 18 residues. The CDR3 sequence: CASSFGSGSNIIYNEQFF.

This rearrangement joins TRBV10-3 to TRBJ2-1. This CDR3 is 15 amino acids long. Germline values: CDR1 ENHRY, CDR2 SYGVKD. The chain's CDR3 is CAISVVSESYNEQFF.

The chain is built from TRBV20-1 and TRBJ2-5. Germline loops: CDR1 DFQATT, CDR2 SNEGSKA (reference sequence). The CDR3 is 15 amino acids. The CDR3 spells CSARDPGIVQETQYF.

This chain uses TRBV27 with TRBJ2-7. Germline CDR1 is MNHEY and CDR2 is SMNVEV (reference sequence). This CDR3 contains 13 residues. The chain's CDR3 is CASSLGYRYEQYF.

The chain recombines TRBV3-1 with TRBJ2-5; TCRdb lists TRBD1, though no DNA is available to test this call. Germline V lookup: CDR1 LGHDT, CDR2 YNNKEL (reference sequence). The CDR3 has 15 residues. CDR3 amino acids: CASSRGRYLQETQYF.

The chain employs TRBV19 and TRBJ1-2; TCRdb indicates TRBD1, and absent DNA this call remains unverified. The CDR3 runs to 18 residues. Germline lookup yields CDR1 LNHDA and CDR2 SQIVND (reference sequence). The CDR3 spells CASSIGSGGRGSNYGYTF.

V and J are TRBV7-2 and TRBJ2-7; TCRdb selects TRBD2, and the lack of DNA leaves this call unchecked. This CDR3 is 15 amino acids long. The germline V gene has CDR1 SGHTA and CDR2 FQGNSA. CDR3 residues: CASSLVRGGGHEQYF.

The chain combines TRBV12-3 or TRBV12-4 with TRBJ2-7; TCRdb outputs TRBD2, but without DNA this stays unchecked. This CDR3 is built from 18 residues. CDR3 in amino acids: CASSLGGVGRGDYYEQYF.

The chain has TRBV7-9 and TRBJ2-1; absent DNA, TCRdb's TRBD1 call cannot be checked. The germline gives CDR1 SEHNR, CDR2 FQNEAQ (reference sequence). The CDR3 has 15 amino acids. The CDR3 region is CATVRDRGQLDEQFF.

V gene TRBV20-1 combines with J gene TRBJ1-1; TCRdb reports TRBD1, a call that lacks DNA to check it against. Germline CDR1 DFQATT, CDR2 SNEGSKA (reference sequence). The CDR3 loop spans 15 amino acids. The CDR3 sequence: CSARKRGQANTEAFF.

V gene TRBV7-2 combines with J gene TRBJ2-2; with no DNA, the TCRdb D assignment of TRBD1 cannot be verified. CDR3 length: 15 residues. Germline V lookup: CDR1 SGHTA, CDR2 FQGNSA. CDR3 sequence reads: CASRPGQVLTGELFF.

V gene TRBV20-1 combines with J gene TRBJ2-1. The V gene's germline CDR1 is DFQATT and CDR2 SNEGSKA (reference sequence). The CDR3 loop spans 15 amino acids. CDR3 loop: CSARDLQPYYNEQFF.

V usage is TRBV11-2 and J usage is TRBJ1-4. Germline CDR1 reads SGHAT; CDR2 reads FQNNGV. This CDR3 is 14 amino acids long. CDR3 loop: CASSLGGLNEKLFF. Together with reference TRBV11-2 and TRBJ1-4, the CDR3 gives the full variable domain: EAGVAQSPRYKIIEKRQSVAFWCNPISGHATLYWYQQILGQGPKLLIQFQNNGVVDDSQLPKDRFSAERLKGVDSTLKIQPAKLEDSAVYLCASSLGGLNEKLFFGSGTQLSVL.

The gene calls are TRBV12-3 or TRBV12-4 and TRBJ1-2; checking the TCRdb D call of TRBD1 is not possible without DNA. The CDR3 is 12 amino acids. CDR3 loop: CASSQSGDGYTF.

The CDR3 region is CASSRGKRERTDTQYF. This chain uses TRBV27 with TRBJ2-3; with no DNA, the TCRdb D assignment of TRBD2 cannot be verified. The CDR3 runs 16 residues. Germline CDR1 reads MNHEY; CDR2 reads SMNVEV (reference sequence).

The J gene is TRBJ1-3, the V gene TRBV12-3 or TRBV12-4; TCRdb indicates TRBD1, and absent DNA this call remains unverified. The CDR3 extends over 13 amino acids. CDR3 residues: CASSGTVGNTIYF.

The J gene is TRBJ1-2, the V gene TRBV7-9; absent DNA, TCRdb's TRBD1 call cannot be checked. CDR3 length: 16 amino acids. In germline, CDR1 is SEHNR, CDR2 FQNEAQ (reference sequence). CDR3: CASSRDGIISSYGYTF. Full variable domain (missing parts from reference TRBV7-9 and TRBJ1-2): DTGVSQNPRHKITKRGQNVTFRCDPISEHNRLYWYRQTLGQGPEFLTYFQNEAQLEKSRLLSDRFSAERPKGSFSTLEIQRTEQGDSAMYLCASSRDGIISSYGYTFGSGTRLTVV.